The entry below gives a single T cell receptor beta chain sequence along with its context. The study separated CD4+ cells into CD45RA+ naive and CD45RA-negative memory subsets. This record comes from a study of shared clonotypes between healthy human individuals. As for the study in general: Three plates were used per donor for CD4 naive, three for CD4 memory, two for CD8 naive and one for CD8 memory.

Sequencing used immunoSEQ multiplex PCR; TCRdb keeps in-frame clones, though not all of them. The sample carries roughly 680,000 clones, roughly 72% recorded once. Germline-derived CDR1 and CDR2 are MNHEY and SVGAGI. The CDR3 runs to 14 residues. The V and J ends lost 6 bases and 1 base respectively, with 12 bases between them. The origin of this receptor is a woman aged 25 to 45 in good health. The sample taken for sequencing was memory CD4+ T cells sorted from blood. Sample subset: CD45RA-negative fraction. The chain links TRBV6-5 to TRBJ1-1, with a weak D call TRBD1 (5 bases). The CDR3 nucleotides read TGTGCCAGCAGCCCTCCGCAGGGGAACACTGAAGCTTTCTTT. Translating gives CASSPPQGNTEAFF.